One T cell receptor beta chain is described in this entry. Antigen unknown. The entry originates in a study of cytomegalovirus exposure and HLA in healthy donors. The germline V gene encodes CDR1 SGDLS and CDR2 YYNGEE. J was trimmed by 6 bases and V by 4 bases; bases with no gene match: 5. This CDR3 spans 14 amino acids. Regarding the study as a whole: In an earlier analysis, most TCR beta V segments were productive about 87% or about 30% of the time. Later analysis identified a missense DCLRE1C variant that was linked to TCR beta V- and J-gene trimming. Later, an analysis showed that TCR beta chains associated with HLA were more clonally expanded than others that were equally common. The study recorded 164 TCR beta chains that were cytomegalovirus-associated.

Primers for the PCR totalled 60 Vbeta and 13 Jbeta. Libraries were prepared by immunoSEQ multiplex PCR; TCRdb keeps only in-frame clonotypes and omits some of them. The repertoire consists of 130,000 or so clones, with around 79% occurring once and the leading ten covering about 1.5%. Material for sequencing was PBMCs. This chain uses TRBV9 with TRBJ1-2; 11 bases map to TRBD1. The receptor's source is a woman aged 18-30 years in good health and CMV-seronegative. CDR3 loop: CASSKGQGADGYTF. The CDR3, as DNA: TGTGCCAGCAGCAAAGGACAGGGGGCGGATGGCTACACCTTC.